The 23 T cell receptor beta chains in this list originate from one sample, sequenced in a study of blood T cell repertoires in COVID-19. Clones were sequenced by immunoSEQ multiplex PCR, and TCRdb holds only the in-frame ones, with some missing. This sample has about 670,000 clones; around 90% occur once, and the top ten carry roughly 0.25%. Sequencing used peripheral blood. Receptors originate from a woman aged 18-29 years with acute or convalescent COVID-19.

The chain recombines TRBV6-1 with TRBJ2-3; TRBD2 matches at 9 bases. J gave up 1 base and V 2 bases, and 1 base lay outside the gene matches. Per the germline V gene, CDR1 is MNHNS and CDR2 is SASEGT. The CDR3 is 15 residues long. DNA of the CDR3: TGTGCCAGCAGTGAAACTAGCGGGCGCACAGATACGCAGTATTTT. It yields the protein CASSETSGRTDTQYF.

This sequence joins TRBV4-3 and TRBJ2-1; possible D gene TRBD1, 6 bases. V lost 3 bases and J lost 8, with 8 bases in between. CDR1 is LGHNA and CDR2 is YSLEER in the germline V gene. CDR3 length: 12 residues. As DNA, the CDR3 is TGCGCCAGCAGCCAGAGGGGGTATGAGCAGTTCTTC. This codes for CASSQRGYEQFF.

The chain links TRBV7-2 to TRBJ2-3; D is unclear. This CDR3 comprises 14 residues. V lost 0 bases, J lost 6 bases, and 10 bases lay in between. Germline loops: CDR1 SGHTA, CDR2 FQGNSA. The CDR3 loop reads CASSLALSPDTQYF. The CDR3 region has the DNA TGTGCCAGCAGCTTAGCCCTAAGCCCGGATACGCAGTATTTT.

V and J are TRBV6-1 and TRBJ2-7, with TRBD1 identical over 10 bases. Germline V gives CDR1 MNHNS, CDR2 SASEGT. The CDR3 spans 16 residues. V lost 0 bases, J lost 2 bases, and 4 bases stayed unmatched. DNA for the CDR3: TGTGCCAGCAGTGAAGCCCACGGGACAGGGGCCTACGAGCAGTACTTC. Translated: CASSEAHGTGAYEQYF.

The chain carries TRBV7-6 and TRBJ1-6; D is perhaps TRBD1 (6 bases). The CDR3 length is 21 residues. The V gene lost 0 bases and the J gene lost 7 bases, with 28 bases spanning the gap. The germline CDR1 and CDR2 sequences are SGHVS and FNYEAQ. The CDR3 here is CASSLARPGQLLTNPNSPLHF. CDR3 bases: TGTGCCAGCAGCTTAGCGCGCCCGGGACAACTCCTCACAAATCCAAATTCACCCCTCCACTTT.

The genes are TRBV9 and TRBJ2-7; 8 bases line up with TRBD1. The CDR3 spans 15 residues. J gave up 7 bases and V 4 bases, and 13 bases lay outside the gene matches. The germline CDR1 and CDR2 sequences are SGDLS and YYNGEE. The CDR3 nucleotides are TGTGCCAGCAGCCCCCGGACAGGGTCTCACGTAGAGCAGTACTTC. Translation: CASSPRTGSHVEQYF.

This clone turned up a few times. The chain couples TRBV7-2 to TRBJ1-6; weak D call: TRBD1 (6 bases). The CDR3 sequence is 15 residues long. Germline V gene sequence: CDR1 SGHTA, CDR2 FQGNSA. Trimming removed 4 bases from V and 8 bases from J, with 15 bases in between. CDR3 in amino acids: CASSSLQGSYSPLHF. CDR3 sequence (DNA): TGTGCCAGCAGCTCACTACAGGGTAGCTATTCACCCCTCCACTTT.

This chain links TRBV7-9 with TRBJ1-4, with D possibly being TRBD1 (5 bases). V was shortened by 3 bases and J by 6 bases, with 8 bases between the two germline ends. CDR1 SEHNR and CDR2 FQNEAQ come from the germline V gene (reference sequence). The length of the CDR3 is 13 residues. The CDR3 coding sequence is TGTGCCAGCAGCTTTCGGGGGGATGAAAAACTGTTTTTT. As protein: CASSFRGDEKLFF.

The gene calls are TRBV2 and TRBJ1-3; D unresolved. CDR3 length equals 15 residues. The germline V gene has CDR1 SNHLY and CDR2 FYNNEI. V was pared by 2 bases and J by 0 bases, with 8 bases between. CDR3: CASSESPGSGNTIYF. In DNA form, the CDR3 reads TGTGCCAGCAGTGAAAGCCCCGGCTCTGGAAACACCATATATTTT.

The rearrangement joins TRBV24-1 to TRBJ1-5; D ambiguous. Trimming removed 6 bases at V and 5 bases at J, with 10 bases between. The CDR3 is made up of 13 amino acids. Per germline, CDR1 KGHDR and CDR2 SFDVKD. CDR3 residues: CATSWRVDQPQHF. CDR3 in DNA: TGTGCCACCAGTTGGAGGGTCGATCAGCCCCAGCATTTT.

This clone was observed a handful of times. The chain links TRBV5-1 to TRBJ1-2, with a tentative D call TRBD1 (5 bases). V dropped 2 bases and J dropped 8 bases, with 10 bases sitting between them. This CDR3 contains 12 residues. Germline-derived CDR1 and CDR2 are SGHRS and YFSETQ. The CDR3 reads CASSLGVLGYTF. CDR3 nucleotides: TGCGCCAGCAGCTTAGGGGTGTTGGGCTACACCTTC.

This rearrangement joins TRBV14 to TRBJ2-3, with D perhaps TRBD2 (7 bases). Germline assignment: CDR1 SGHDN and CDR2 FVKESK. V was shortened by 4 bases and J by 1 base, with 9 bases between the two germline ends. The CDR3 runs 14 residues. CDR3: CASSRGGGTDTQYF. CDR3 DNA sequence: TGTGCCAGCAGCCGAGGGGGGGGCACAGATACGCAGTATTTT.

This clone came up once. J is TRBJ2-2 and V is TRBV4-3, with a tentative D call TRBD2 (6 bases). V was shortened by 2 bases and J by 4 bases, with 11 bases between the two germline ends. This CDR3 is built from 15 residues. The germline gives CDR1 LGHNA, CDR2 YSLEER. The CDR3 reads CASSQNGLLTGELFF. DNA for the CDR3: TGCGCCAGCAGCCAAAACGGACTACTCACCGGGGAGCTGTTTTTT.

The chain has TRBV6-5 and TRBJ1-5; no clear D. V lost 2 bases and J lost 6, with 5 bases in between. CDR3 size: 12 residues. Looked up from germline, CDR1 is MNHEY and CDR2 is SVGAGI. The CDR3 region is CASSYGSQPQHF. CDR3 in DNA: TGTGCCAGCAGTTACGGGAGTCAGCCCCAGCATTTT.

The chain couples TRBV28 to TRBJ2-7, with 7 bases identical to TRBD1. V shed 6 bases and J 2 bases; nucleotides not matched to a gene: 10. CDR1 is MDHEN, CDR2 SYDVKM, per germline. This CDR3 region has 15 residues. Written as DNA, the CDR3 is TGTGCCAGCAGCGGGACAGACAGGGAACCCTACGAGCAGTACTTC. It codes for CASSGTDREPYEQYF.

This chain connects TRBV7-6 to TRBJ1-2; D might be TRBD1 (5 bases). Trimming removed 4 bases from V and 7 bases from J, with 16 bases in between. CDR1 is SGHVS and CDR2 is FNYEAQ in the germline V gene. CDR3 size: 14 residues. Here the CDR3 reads CASSSHGGSGGYTF. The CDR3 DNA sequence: TGTGCCAGCAGCTCTCACGGGGGTTCCGGTGGCTACACCTTC. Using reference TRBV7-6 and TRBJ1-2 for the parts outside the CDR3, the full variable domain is GAGVSQSPRYKVTKRGQDVALRCDPISGHVSLYWYRQALGQGPEFLTYFNYEAQQDKSGLPNDRFSAERPEGSISTLTIQRTEQRDSAMYRCASSSHGGSGGYTFGSGTRLTVV.

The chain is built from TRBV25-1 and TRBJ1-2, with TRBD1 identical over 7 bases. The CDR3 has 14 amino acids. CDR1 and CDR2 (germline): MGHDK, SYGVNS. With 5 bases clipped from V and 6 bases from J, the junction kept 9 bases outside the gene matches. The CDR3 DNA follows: TGTGCCAGCAGTTTTAAGGGACAGATCGATGGCTACACCTTC. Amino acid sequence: CASSFKGQIDGYTF.

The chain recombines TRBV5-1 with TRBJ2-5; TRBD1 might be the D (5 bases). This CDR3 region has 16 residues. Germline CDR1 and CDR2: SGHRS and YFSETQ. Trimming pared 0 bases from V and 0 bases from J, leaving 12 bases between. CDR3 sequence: CASSLVGVGYQETQYF. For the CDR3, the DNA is TGCGCCAGCAGCTTGGTAGGGGTGGGGTACCAAGAGACCCAGTACTTC.

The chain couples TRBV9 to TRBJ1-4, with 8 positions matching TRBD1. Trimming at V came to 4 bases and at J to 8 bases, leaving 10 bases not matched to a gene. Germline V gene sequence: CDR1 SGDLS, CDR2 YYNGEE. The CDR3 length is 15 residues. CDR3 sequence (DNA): TGTGCCAGCAGCTTTCTCGACAGGGGTAACGAAAAACTGTTTTTT. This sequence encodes CASSFLDRGNEKLFF.

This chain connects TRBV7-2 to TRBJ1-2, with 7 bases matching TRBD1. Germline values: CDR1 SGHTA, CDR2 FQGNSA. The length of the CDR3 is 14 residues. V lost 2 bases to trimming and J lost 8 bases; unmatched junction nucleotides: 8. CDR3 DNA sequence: TGTGCCAGCAGCTTAAGCATAGGGGGCGCCGGCTACACCTTC. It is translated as CASSLSIGGAGYTF. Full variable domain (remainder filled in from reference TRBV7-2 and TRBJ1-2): GAGVSQSPSNKVTEKGKDVELRCDPISGHTALYWYRQSLGQGLEFLIYFQGNSAPDKSGLPSDRFSAERTGGSVSTLTIQRTQQEDSAVYLCASSLSIGGAGYTFGSGTRLTVV.

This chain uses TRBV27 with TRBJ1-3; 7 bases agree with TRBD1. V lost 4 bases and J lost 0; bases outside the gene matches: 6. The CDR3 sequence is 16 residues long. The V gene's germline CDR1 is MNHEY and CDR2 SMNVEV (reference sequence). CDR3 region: CASSSNRGYSGNTIYF. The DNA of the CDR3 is TGTGCCAGCAGTTCCAACAGGGGATACTCTGGAAACACCATATATTTT.

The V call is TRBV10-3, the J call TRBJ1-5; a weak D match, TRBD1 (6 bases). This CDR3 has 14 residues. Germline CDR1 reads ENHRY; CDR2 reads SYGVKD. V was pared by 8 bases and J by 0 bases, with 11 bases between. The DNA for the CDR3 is TGTGCCATCCTGGACAGTTATAGCAATCAGCCCCAGCATTTT. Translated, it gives CAILDSYSNQPQHF.

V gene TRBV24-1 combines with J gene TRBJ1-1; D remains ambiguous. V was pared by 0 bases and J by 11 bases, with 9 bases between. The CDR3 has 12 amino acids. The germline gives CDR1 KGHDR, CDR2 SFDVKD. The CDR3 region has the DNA TGTGCCACCAGTGATTTGTCAGGAAAGGCTTTCTTT. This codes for CATSDLSGKAFF.